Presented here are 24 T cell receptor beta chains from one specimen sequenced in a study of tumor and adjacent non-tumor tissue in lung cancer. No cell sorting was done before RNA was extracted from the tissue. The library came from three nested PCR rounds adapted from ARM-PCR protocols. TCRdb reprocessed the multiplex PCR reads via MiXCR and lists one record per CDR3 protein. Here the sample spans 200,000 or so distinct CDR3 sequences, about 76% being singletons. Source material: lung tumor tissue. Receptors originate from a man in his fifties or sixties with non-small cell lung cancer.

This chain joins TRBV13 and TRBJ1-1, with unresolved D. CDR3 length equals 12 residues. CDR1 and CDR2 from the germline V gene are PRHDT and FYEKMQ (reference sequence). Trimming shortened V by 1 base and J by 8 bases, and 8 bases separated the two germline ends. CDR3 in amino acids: CASSLASGEAFF. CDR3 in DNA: TGTGCCAGCAGCTTAGCCAGTGGGGAAGCTTTCTTT.

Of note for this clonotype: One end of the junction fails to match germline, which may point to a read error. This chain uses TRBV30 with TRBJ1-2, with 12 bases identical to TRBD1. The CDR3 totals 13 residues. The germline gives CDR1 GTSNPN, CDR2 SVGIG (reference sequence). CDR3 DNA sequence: TGTGTCTGGAGTTCCTGGGACAGGGGGCGACTCACCTTC. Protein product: CVWSSWDRGRLTF.

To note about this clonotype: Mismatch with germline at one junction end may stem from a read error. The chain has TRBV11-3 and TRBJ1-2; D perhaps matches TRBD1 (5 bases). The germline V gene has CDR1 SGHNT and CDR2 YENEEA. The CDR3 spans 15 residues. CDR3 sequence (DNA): TGTGCCAGAAGCTTAGGTGTGACAGTGAACTATGGCTACACCTTC. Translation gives CARSLGVTVNYGYTF.

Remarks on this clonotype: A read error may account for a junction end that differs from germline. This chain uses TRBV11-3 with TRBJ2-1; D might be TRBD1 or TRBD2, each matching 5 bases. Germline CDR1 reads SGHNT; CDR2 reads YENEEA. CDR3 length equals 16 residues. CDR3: CSRSLEGSSSYNEQFF. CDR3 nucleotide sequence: TGTTCCAGGAGCTTAGAGGGGTCGAGCTCCTACAATGAGCAGTTCTTC. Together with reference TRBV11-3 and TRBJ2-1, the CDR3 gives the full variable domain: EAGVVQSPRYKIIEKKQPVAFWCNPISGHNTLYWYLQNLGQGPELLIRYENEEAVDDSQLPKDRFSAERLKGVDSTLKIQPAELGDSAVYLCSRSLEGSSSYNEQFFGPGTRLTVL.

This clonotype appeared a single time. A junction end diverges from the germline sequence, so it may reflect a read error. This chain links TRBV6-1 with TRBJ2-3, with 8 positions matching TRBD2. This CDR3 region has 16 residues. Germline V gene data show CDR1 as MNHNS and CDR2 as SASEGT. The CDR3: CARSEHGRGREDTQYF. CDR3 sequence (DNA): TGTGCCAGGAGTGAACACGGGAGGGGCAGGGAAGATACGCAGTATTTT.

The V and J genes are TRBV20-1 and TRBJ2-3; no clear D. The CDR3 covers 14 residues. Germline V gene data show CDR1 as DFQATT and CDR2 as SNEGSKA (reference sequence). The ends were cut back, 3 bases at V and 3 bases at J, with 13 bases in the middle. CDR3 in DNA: TGCAGTGCTAGCTCGTCAGACGGGACAGATACGCAGTATTTT. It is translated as CSASSSDGTDTQYF.

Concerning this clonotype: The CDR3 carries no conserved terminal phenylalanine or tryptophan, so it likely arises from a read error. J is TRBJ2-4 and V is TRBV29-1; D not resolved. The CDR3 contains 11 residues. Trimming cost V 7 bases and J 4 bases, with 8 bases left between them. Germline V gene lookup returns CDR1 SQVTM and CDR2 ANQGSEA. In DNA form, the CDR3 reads TGCAGCGGAGTTTTTAAAAACATTCAGTACCTC. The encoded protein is CSGVFKNIQYL.

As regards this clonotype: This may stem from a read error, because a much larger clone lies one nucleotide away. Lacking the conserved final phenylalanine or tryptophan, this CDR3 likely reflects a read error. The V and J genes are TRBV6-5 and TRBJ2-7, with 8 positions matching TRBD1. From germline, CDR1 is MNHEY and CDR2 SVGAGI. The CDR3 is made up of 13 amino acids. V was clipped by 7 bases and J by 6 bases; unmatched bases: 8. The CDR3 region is CASTQGARGEQYI. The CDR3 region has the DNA TGTGCCAGCACTCAGGGGGCCAGGGGCGAGCAGTACATC.

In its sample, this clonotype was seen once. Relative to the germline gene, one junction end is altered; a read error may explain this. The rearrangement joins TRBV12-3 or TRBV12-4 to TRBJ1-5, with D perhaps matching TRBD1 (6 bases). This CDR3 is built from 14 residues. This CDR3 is CVSRGAWSNQPQHF. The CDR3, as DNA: TGTGTCAGCAGGGGTGCATGGTCCAATCAGCCCCAGCATTTT.

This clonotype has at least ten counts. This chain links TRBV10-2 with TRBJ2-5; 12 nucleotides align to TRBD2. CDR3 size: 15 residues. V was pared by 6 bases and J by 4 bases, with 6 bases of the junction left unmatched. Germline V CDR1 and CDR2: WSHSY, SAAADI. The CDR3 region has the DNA TGCGCCAGCAGAACGACTAGCGGGAGTTTAGAGACCCAGTACTTC. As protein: CASRTTSGSLETQYF.

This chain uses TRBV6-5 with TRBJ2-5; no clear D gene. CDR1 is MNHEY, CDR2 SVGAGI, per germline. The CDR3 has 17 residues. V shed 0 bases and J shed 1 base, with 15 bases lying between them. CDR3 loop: CASSYSPFRLIQETQYF. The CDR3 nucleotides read TGTGCCAGCAGTTACTCGCCGTTCAGGCTTATCCAAGAGACCCAGTACTTC.

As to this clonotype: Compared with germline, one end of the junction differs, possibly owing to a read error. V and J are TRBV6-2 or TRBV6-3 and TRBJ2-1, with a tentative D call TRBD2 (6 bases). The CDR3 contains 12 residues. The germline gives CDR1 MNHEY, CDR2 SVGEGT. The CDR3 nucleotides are TGTGCCAGTAGTTACTCGGGGGATGAGCAGTTCTTC. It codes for CASSYSGDEQFF.

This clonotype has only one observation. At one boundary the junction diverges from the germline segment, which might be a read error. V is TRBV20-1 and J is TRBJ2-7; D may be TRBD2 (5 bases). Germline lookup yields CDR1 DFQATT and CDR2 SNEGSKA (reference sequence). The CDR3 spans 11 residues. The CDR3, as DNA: TGTAGTGCTAGTGAGGGTTACGAGCAGAACTTC. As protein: CSASEGYEQNF.

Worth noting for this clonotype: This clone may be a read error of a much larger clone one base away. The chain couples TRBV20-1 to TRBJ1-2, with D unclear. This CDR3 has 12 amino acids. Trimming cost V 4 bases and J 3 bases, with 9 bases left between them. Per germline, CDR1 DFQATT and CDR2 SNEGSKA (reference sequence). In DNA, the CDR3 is TGCAGTGCTATCGACAACCACTATGGCTACACCTTC. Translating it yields CSAIDNHYGYTF.

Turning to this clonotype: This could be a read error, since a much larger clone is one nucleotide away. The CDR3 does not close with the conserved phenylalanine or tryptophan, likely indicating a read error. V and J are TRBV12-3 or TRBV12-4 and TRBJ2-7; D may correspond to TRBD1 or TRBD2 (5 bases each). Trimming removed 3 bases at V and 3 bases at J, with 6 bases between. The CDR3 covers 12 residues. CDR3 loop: CASSFGGYEQYL. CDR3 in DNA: TGTGCCAGCAGTTTTGGGGGCTACGAGCAGTACTTA.

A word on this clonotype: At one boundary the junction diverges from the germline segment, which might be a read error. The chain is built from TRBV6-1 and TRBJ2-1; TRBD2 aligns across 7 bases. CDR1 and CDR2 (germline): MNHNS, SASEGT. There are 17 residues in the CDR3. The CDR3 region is CTSSPAVVTSRYNEQFF. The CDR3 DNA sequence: TGTACCAGCTCCCCCGCCGTGGTGACTAGCCGCTACAATGAGCAGTTCTTC.

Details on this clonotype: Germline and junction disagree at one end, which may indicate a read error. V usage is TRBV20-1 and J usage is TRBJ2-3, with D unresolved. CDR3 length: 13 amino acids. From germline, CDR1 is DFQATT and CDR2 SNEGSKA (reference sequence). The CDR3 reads CSVSQHPTDTQYF. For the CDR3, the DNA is TGCAGTGTGAGCCAGCACCCCACAGATACACAGTATTTT.

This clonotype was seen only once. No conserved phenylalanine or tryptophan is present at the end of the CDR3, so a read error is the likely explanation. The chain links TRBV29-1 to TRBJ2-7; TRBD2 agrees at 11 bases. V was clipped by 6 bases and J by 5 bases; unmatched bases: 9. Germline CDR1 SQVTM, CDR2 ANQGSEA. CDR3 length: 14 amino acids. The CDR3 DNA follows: TGCAGCGTCGACATAGCGGGAGGGCCCAACGAGCAGTACTTA. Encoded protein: CSVDIAGGPNEQYL.

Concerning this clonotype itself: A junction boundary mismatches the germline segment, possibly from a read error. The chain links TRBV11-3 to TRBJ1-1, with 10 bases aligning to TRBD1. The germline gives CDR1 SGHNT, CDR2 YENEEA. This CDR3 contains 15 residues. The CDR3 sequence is CASSAGQGRNTGAFF. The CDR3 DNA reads TGTGCCAGCAGCGCGGGACAGGGGAGGAACACTGGAGCTTTCTTT.

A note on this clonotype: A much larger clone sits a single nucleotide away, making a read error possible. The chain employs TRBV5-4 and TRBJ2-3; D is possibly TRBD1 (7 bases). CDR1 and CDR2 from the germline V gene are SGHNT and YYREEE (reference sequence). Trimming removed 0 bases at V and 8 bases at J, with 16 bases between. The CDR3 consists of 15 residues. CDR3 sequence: CASSLARVQGGTQYF. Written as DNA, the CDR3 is TGTGCCAGCAGCTTGGCTAGGGTGCAGGGGGGTACGCAGTATTTT.

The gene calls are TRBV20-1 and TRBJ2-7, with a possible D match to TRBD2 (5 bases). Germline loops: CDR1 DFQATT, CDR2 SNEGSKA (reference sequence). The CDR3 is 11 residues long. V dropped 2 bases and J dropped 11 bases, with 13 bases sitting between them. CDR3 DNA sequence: TGCAGTGCTAGATATCTGACTACCGAGTACTTC. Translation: CSARYLTTEYF.

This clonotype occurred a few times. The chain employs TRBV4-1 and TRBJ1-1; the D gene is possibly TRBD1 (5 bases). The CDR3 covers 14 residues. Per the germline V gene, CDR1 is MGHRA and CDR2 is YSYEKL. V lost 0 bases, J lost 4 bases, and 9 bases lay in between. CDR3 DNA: TGCGCCAGCAGCCAAGATGGGGGGGGCACTGAAGCTTTCTTT. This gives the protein CASSQDGGGTEAFF.

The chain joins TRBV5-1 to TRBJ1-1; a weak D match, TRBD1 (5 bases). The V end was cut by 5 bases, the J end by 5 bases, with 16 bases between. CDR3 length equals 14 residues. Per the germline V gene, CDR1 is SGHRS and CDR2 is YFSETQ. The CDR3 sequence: CASRTGSGPTEAFF. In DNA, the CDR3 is TGCGCCAGCAGGACCGGGTCAGGGCCTACTGAAGCTTTCTTT.

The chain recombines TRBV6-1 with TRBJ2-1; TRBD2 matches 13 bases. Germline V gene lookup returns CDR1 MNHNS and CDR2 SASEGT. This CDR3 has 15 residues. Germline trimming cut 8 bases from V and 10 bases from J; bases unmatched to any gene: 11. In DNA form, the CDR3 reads TGTGCCAGCGGAGCCGGGACTAGCGGGACGGGAGAGCAGTTCTTC. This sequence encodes CASGAGTSGTGEQFF.